The 18 T cell receptor beta chains below were found in one sample sequenced in a study of T cells after yellow fever vaccination (dated by TCRdb to the late 2010s). The treatment or condition tag for this specimen amounts to: live attenuated yellow fever vaccine strain. Libraries were made using 5' RACE. Sequenced using an Illumina HiSeq 2500. The public reads were quality trimmed at Q25 with fastp and then assembled into clones with MiXCR by TCRdb, keeping productive beta chains. Under each unique CDR3 protein, matching rows form one entry showing the most common genes and DNA. This sample comprises almost 600,000 distinct CDR3 sequences, approximately 13% of them detected only once. The top ten constitute around 15% of the sample. Sequenced here: PBMCs, sampled on the day of the yellow fever booster vaccination. Receptors originate from a man aged 30-40 years who received the YFV17D yellow fever vaccine.

The chain recombines TRBV5-4 with TRBJ2-5; tentative D call: TRBD1 (5 bases). From germline, CDR1 is SGHNT and CDR2 YYREEE (reference sequence). This CDR3 region has 14 residues. V was pared by 3 bases and J by 5 bases, with 14 bases between. In DNA form, the CDR3 reads TGTGCCAGCAGCTCCCCGGCAGGGCGGGAGACCCAGTACTTC. Translation: CASSSPAGRETQYF.

This clonotype has just a few counts. The V call is TRBV19, the J call TRBJ2-7; weak D call: TRBD2 (6 bases). CDR1 and CDR2 (germline): LNHDA, SQIVND (reference sequence). This CDR3 has 14 amino acids. V was pared by 10 bases and J by 3 bases, with 19 bases between. The CDR3 sequence: CATNGGGTLYEQYF. Written as DNA, the CDR3 is TGTGCCACCAATGGTGGAGGGACCCTCTACGAGCAGTACTTC. The full variable domain, completed using reference TRBV19 and TRBJ2-7, is DGGITQSPKYLFRKEGQNVTLSCEQNLNHDAMYWYRQDPGQGLRLIYYSQIVNDFQKGDIAEGYSVSREKKESFPLTVTSAQKNPTAFYLCATNGGGTLYEQYFGPGTRLTVT.

This clonotype occurred a few times. The chain joins TRBV20-1 to TRBJ2-1; tentatively, D is TRBD1 (5 bases). The CDR3 consists of 15 residues. The germline V and J ends were trimmed by 3 bases and 10 bases, with 22 bases remaining between them. Germline assignment: CDR1 DFQATT and CDR2 SNEGSKA (reference sequence). The CDR3 bases are TGCAGTGCTAGCCGCTACCGGAAGAACAGGCCAGAGCAGTTCTTC. Translation gives CSASRYRKNRPEQFF.

CDR3 residues: CASSQASGRSYEQYF. In DNA, the CDR3 is TGTGCCAGCAGCCAAGCTAGCGGGAGATCCTACGAGCAGTACTTC. The chain links TRBV3-1 to TRBJ2-7, with TRBD2 matching over 10 bases. Germline V lookup: CDR1 LGHDT, CDR2 YNNKEL (reference sequence). With V trimmed by 1 base and J by 1 base, 1 base remained unmatched. The CDR3 is 15 amino acids.

V and J are TRBV18 and TRBJ1-1; 8 nucleotides align to TRBD1. The germline V gene has CDR1 KGHSH and CDR2 LQKENI. CDR3 size: 17 residues. J was trimmed by 4 bases and V by 2 bases; bases with no gene match: 12. The DNA of the CDR3 is TGTGCCAGCTCACCATTGGCGGTTGGACAGGGTACCACTGAAGCTTTCTTT. Translating it yields CASSPLAVGQGTTEAFF.

As to this clonotype: Its ends do not fully match the called genes, so a read error is possible. J is TRBJ2-5 and V is TRBV4-2, with a weak D call TRBD2 (6 bases). The CDR3 is 13 residues long. CDR1 LGHNA and CDR2 YNFKEQ come from the germline V gene. The CDR3 loop is CASSQEPAGPGVF. CDR3 nucleotides: TGTGCCAGCAGCCAAGAACCAGCGGGCCCGGGGGTCTTC.

This clonotype was detected ten times or more. V gene TRBV4-3 combines with J gene TRBJ2-5; the D gene could be TRBD1 or TRBD2 (5 bases each). CDR3 length: 15 amino acids. V was cut by 1 base and J by 4 bases, with 13 bases left in between. Germline CDR1 and CDR2: LGHNA and YSLEER. The CDR3 DNA reads TGCGCCAGCAGCCAAGTTTGGGGGTATGGAGAGACCCAGTACTTC. Translation gives CASSQVWGYGETQYF.

This clonotype was counted between two and nine times. The chain links TRBV5-1 to TRBJ2-7; D is perhaps TRBD2 (6 bases). Trimming took off 4 bases at V and 6 bases at J, with 20 bases between the two ends. There are 15 residues in the CDR3. Germline CDR1 is SGHRS and CDR2 is YFSETQ. CDR3 coding DNA: TGCGCCAGCAGCGAAACCGGGACTTTCTCGGTCGAGCAGTACTTC. Protein: CASSETGTFSVEQYF.

The chain combines TRBV4-1 with TRBJ2-7, with TRBD2 identical over 11 bases. With V trimmed by 1 base and J by 3 bases, 5 bases remained unmatched. There are 16 residues in the CDR3. Germline V gene data show CDR1 as MGHRA and CDR2 as YSYEKL. The CDR3 spells CASSQVGGTSGYEQYF. In DNA, the CDR3 is TGCGCCAGCAGCCAAGTCGGGGGGACTAGCGGCTACGAGCAGTACTTC.

The sample holds a few counts of this clonotype. The chain links TRBV19 to TRBJ2-3; D uncertain. This CDR3 comprises 10 residues. Trimming took off 10 bases at V and 5 bases at J, with 7 bases between the two ends. Looked up from germline, CDR1 is LNHDA and CDR2 is SQIVND (reference sequence). The CDR3 sequence is CATKLDTQYF. The CDR3 bases are TGTGCCACTAAATTAGATACGCAGTATTTT.

This clonotype was seen repeatedly, ten times or more. V gene TRBV7-9 combines with J gene TRBJ1-6; weak D call: TRBD1 (5 bases). This CDR3 is built from 14 residues. Germline assignment: CDR1 SEHNR and CDR2 FQNEAQ (reference sequence). Between the trimmed V and J ends, which lost 5 bases and 7 bases, there was a span of 12 bases. The CDR3 region is CASSPGKENSPLHF. The CDR3, as DNA: TGTGCCAGCAGCCCAGGGAAGGAAAATTCACCCCTCCACTTT.

This sequence joins TRBV7-9 and TRBJ1-2; no firm D call. The V gene lost 5 bases and the J gene lost 3 bases, with 7 bases spanning the gap. This CDR3 has 12 residues. Per germline, CDR1 SEHNR and CDR2 FQNEAQ (reference sequence). As DNA, the CDR3 is TGTGCCAGCAGCCCCGTGGACTATGGCTACACCTTC. Protein sequence: CASSPVDYGYTF.

The rearrangement links TRBV15 to TRBJ2-7, with 10 nucleotides matching TRBD1. The CDR3 runs to 16 residues. Germline V lookup: CDR1 LNHNV, CDR2 YYDKDF (reference sequence). Trimming cost V 5 bases and J 5 bases; bases outside gene matches: 12. CDR3 loop: CATSLNPGQGLHEQYF. DNA of the CDR3: TGTGCCACCAGCCTAAATCCGGGACAGGGGCTCCACGAGCAGTACTTC.

This rearrangement joins TRBV20-1 to TRBJ1-1, with a tentative D call TRBD1 (5 bases). The germline CDR1 and CDR2 sequences are DFQATT and SNEGSKA (reference sequence). This CDR3 comprises 13 residues. V lost 4 bases, J lost 1 base, and 10 bases lay in between. The CDR3 region is CSAKQAANTEAFF. In nucleotides, the CDR3 is TGCAGTGCTAAACAGGCCGCGAACACTGAAGCTTTCTTT.

The chain is built from TRBV18 and TRBJ2-5; D is unresolved. Trimming cost V 1 base and J 5 bases, with 29 bases left between them. The CDR3 spans 20 residues. Germline V gives CDR1 KGHSH, CDR2 LQKENI. The CDR3: CASSPRFVIKTSIRWETQYF. The DNA of the CDR3 is TGTGCCAGCTCACCACGATTCGTAATAAAGACGTCGATTCGATGGGAGACCCAGTACTTC.

The chain employs TRBV11-2 and TRBJ2-2; D is undetermined. Germline V CDR1 and CDR2: SGHAT, FQNNGV. This CDR3 has 16 residues. Trimming shortened V by 7 bases and J by 4 bases, and 19 bases separated the two germline ends. The CDR3 loop is CASTPAPISSTGELFF. In nucleotides, the CDR3 is TGTGCCAGCACTCCGGCCCCTATTAGCAGCACCGGGGAGCTGTTTTTT.

In its sample, this clonotype was seen many times. This chain links TRBV11-2 with TRBJ2-3, with TRBD2 identical over 10 bases. From germline, CDR1 is SGHAT and CDR2 FQNNGV. CDR3 size: 18 residues. J lost 3 bases, V lost 5 bases, and 14 bases had no gene match. CDR3: CASSQMGAGGPPTDTQYF. DNA of the CDR3: TGTGCCAGCAGCCAGATGGGAGCGGGAGGGCCCCCAACAGATACGCAGTATTTT.

This clonotype was seen more than once but under ten times. CDR3 residues: CASSEAKGIEQYF. The CDR3, as DNA: TGTGCCAGCAGTGAAGCCAAAGGGATCGAGCAGTACTTC. V and J are TRBV2 and TRBJ2-7; D unclear. The CDR3 extends over 13 amino acids. The germline V gene encodes CDR1 SNHLY and CDR2 FYNNEI. The V gene lost 0 bases and the J gene lost 6 bases, with 9 bases spanning the gap.